Sequencing of this T cell receptor beta chain was carried out in a study of shared clonotypes between healthy human individuals. Germline-derived CDR1 and CDR2 are MNHNS and SASEGT. Trimming left V 7 bases short and J 3 bases short, with 13 bases between. The length of the CDR3 is 14 residues. The table came from immunoSEQ multiplex PCR; TCRdb's copy has only in-frame clones and leaves some out. The sample contains millions of clones, 85% to 95% of which appear only once. Study-level points and caveats: The authors sampled blood alone, and tissue repertoires likely differ. It was anticipated that sequencing depth would influence how many clonotypes donors shared.

Of note for this clone: Antigen unknown.

The chain couples TRBV6-1 to TRBJ1-5; D remains ambiguous. This sequence originates from a man between 18 and 29 years old in good health. The material sequenced was naive CD4+ T cells sorted from blood. As for subset: CD45RA+ positively selected. The CDR3 spells CASTEHGPNQPQHF. For the CDR3, the DNA is TGTGCCAGCACCGAGCACGGCCCCAATCAGCCCCAGCATTTT.